The table lists the clone carrying this TCR beta chain with a few counts. This entry is derived from a study of beta chain features in type 1 diabetes. Of the isolated RNA, all was reverse transcribed, and so the sequenced material was expressed TCRB transcripts. There were 3 million to 4 million reads on average in the naive, central memory and regulatory T cell samples. TCRdb's copy holds only in-frame clones and misses some; the assay was immunoSEQ multiplex PCR. This sample carries roughly 180,000 clones, 10% to 15% of them seen once, and the ten largest clones take approximately 0.62%. Sequenced material: central memory CD4+ T cells from blood. This sequence originates from a woman aged 18-30 years in good health.

The CDR3 DNA reads as TGTGCCAGCAGCTTAGGTTGGACAGGGGGCTACAACGAGCAGTACTTC. It translates to CASSLGWTGGYNEQYF. This chain uses TRBV11-2 with TRBJ2-7; 11 bases match TRBD1. Per germline, CDR1 SGHAT and CDR2 FQNNGV. This CDR3 spans 16 amino acids. With V trimmed by 1 base and J by 5 bases, 7 bases remained unmatched.